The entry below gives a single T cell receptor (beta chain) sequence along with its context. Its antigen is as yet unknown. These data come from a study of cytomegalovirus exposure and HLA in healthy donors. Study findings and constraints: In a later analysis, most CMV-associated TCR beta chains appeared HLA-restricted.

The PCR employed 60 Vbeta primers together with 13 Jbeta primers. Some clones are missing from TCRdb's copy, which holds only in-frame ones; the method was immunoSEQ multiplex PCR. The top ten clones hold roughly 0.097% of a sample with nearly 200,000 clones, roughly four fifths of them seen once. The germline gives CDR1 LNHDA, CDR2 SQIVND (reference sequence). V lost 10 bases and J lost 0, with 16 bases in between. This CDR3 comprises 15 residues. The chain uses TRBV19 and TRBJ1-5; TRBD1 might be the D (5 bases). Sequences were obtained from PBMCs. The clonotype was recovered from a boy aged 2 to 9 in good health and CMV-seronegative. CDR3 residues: CATQRQSYSNQPQHF. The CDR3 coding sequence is TGTGCCACCCAAAGACAGTCATATAGCAATCAGCCCCAGCATTTT.